Listed below are T cell receptor beta chains from one sample, sequenced in a study of blood T cells in healthy people across ages. TCRdb re-called the 5' RACE reads through MiXCR, storing one row per CDR3 protein. The data contain about 800,000 distinct CDR3 sequences, 20% to 30% of them singletons. This sample also appeared in a second study, on T cells of mothers and their children.

Source material: blood. These receptors were collected from a boy between 10 and 17 years old in good health. CDR3s include the opening cysteine and the closing phenylalanine or tryptophan. The order of the fields is CDR3 DNA, CDR3 protein, clone size, J gene, CDR3 length, V gene, D gene. The D gene is left open where the match is weak. Not every row has a clone size; where given, it reads once, few, many or a size class.

CDR3 DNA: TGTGCCAGCAGCGCCCAATGGGGTGATGACTACACCTTC
CDR3 protein: CASSAQWGDDYTF
clone size: NA
J gene: TRBJ1-2
CDR3 length: 13
V gene: TRBV9
D gene: NA

CDR3 DNA: TGCGCCAGCAGCCACGGGAGGACAGCTTCCTACGAGCAGTACTTC
CDR3 protein: CASSHGRTASYEQYF
clone size: few
J gene: TRBJ2-7
CDR3 length: 15
V gene: TRBV4-3
D gene: NA

CDR3 DNA: TGTGCCAGCAGCTCCTCCCGGGCGGAGCACACTGAAGCTTTCTTT
CDR3 protein: CASSSSRAEHTEAFF
clone size: NA
J gene: TRBJ1-1
CDR3 length: 15
V gene: TRBV7-9
D gene: NA

CDR3 DNA: TGCAGTGCGGAAGAGTACCACGAGACCCAGTACTTC
CDR3 protein: CSAEEYHETQYF
clone size: few
J gene: TRBJ2-5
CDR3 length: 12
V gene: TRBV20-1
D gene: NA

CDR3 DNA: TGCGCCAGCAGCCAAGATCCAATCGGGACTCTAAATGAAAAACTGTTTTTT
CDR3 protein: CASSQDPIGTLNEKLFF
clone size: once
J gene: TRBJ1-4
CDR3 length: 17
V gene: TRBV4-1
D gene: NA

CDR3 DNA: TGTGCCAGCAGCCAAGATCAAGCGGGGGGATACAATGAGCAGTTCTTC
CDR3 protein: CASSQDQAGGYNEQFF
clone size: few
J gene: TRBJ2-1
CDR3 length: 16
V gene: TRBV4-2
D gene: TRBD2

CDR3 DNA: TGCGCCAGCAGCTTGTATAGTACAGGGAGGAACATTCAGTACTTC
CDR3 protein: CASSLYSTGRNIQYF
clone size: few
J gene: TRBJ2-4
CDR3 length: 15
V gene: TRBV5-1
D gene: NA

CDR3 DNA: TGCAGTGCTGGAGGACTAGCGGATTACAATGAGCAGTTCTTC
CDR3 protein: CSAGGLADYNEQFF
clone size: few
J gene: TRBJ2-1
CDR3 length: 14
V gene: TRBV20-1
D gene: TRBD2

CDR3 DNA: TGTGCCAGCAGTTTCCTCCTCCCCTCTGGGGCCAGCGTCCTGACTTTC
CDR3 protein: CASSFLLPSGASVLTF
clone size: few
J gene: TRBJ2-6
CDR3 length: 16
V gene: TRBV12-3/TRBV12-4
D gene: NA

CDR3 DNA: TGTGCCAGCAGCATAGGGGGGGGCTATGGCTACACCTTC
CDR3 protein: CASSIGGGYGYTF
clone size: NA
J gene: TRBJ1-2
CDR3 length: 13
V gene: TRBV7-9
D gene: NA

CDR3 DNA: TGTGCCAGCGCGAGGAGGCCAACGGAGACCCAGTACTTC
CDR3 protein: CASARRPTETQYF
clone size: NA
J gene: TRBJ2-5
CDR3 length: 13
V gene: TRBV7-2
D gene: NA

CDR3 DNA: TGTGCCAGCAGTTTTCTAGGACAGGGTGATTCACCCCTCCACTTT
CDR3 protein: CASSFLGQGDSPLHF
clone size: few
J gene: TRBJ1-6
CDR3 length: 15
V gene: TRBV28
D gene: TRBD1

CDR3 DNA: TGCAGTGCTAGACCATCCACAGGGATCAACGACGAGCAGTACTTC
CDR3 protein: CSARPSTGINDEQYF
clone size: NA
J gene: TRBJ2-7
CDR3 length: 15
V gene: TRBV20-1
D gene: NA

CDR3 DNA: TGTGCCAGCAGTTCTCAGCCACCCGGAGAGACCCAGTACTTC
CDR3 protein: CASSSQPPGETQYF
clone size: few
J gene: TRBJ2-5
CDR3 length: 14
V gene: TRBV28
D gene: NA

CDR3 DNA: TGTGCCAGCAGCTTAGATCTAATCGGGGCTGGGGCCAACGTCCTGACTTTC
CDR3 protein: CASSLDLIGAGANVLTF
clone size: NA
J gene: TRBJ2-6
CDR3 length: 17
V gene: TRBV7-2
D gene: NA

CDR3 DNA: TGTGCCAGCAGCCACCGGGACAGGGGGCTCTATGGCTACACCTTC
CDR3 protein: CASSHRDRGLYGYTF
clone size: NA
J gene: TRBJ1-2
CDR3 length: 15
V gene: TRBV7-9
D gene: TRBD1

CDR3 DNA: TGTGCCAGCAGTCCGACAGGGCCAAACAATGAGCAGTTCTTC
CDR3 protein: CASSPTGPNNEQFF
clone size: NA
J gene: TRBJ2-1
CDR3 length: 14
V gene: TRBV27
D gene: TRBD1

CDR3 DNA: TGCGCCAGCAGCTCAGGACAGGGGGGCTACTCTGGAAACACCATATATTTT
CDR3 protein: CASSSGQGGYSGNTIYF
clone size: few
J gene: TRBJ1-3
CDR3 length: 17
V gene: TRBV5-1
D gene: TRBD1

CDR3 DNA: TGTGCCAGCAGCGCCCCAATCGACAGGGCGGCTTCCGGGGAGCAGTACTTC
CDR3 protein: CASSAPIDRAASGEQYF
clone size: NA
J gene: TRBJ2-7
CDR3 length: 17
V gene: TRBV5-6
D gene: TRBD1

CDR3 DNA: TGCACCAGCAGCCCCGCGGGACAGGAGTATGGCTACACCTTC
CDR3 protein: CTSSPAGQEYGYTF
clone size: NA
J gene: TRBJ1-2
CDR3 length: 14
V gene: TRBV4-3
D gene: TRBD1

CDR3 DNA: TGTGCCAGCAGGGGGGGATTGAACACTGAAGCTTTCTTT
CDR3 protein: CASRGGLNTEAFF
clone size: few
J gene: TRBJ1-1
CDR3 length: 13
V gene: TRBV25-1
D gene: NA

CDR3 DNA: TGCAGTGCTAGTTCAGGGGCCTACGAGCAGTACTTC
CDR3 protein: CSASSGAYEQYF
clone size: NA
J gene: TRBJ2-7
CDR3 length: 12
V gene: TRBV20-1
D gene: NA

CDR3 DNA: TGCGCCAGCAGTGAGACAGCGGGAGGTACAGATACGCAGTATTTT
CDR3 protein: CASSETAGGTDTQYF
clone size: NA
J gene: TRBJ2-3
CDR3 length: 15
V gene: TRBV10-2
D gene: TRBD2

CDR3 DNA: TGCGCCAGCAGCCTCGACGCAGCCTCCTACAATGAGCAGTTCTTC
CDR3 protein: CASSLDAASYNEQFF
clone size: NA
J gene: TRBJ2-1
CDR3 length: 15
V gene: TRBV5-1
D gene: NA

CDR3 DNA: TGTGCCAGCACCCTACCTGGGGGTTACAATGAGCAGTTCTTC
CDR3 protein: CASTLPGGYNEQFF
clone size: NA
J gene: TRBJ2-1
CDR3 length: 14
V gene: TRBV28
D gene: NA

CDR3 DNA: TGTGCCAGCAGCTTATTAGTCCCAGCGGAGGAAAGACTGTTTTTT
CDR3 protein: CASSLLVPAEERLFF
clone size: NA
J gene: TRBJ1-4
CDR3 length: 15
V gene: TRBV9
D gene: NA